This TCR beta chain was profiled in a study of cytomegalovirus exposure and HLA in healthy donors. Study outcomes and limitations: Associated with cytomegalovirus, according to the listing, were 150 to 200 TCR beta chains. Clusters of TCRs from the first cohort tended to co-occur in the approximately 130 validation repertoires (as a later analysis found).

Generated by immunoSEQ multiplex PCR, the TCRdb table keeps only in-frame clones and is missing some. The sample holds roughly 73,000 clones, approximately 95% seen once. CDR3 length: 14 residues. CDR1 and CDR2 (germline): SEHNR, FQNEAQ (reference sequence). V lost 1 base and J 6 bases, leaving 12 bases between the germline ends. As to this clone: Its matching antigen is unknown.

J is TRBJ1-1 and V is TRBV7-9, with D uncertain. This receptor was identified in a young man in good health and CMV-seronegative. The material sequenced was PBMCs. CDR3 residues: CASSLGEGLSEAFF. The CDR3 DNA sequence: TGTGCCAGCAGCTTAGGTGAGGGTTTATCTGAAGCTTTCTTT. Supplemented by reference TRBV7-9 and TRBJ1-1, the full variable domain reads DTGVSQNPRHKITKRGQNVTFRCDPISEHNRLYWYRQTLGQGPEFLTYFQNEAQLEKSRLLSDRFSAERPKGSFSTLEIQRTEQGDSAMYLCASSLGEGLSEAFFGQGTRLTVV.